These T cell receptor beta chains were read from a single sample in a study of cytomegalovirus exposure and HLA in healthy donors. The protocol was immunoSEQ multiplex PCR, while the TCRdb copy is restricted to in-frame clones and leaves out a portion. This table has some 120,000 clones, 74% appearing once. The sample taken for sequencing was PBMCs. The origin of the receptors is a woman aged 50 to 65 in good health and CMV-seropositive. The CDR3 runs from the conserved cysteine through the conserved F or W. Fields, in order: V gene, J gene, CDR3 protein.

v_gene: TRBV6-5
j_gene: TRBJ1-2
CDR3aa: CASSSQPGVNYGYTF

v_gene: TRBV4-1
j_gene: TRBJ2-5
CDR3aa: CASKFTPSGVQETQYF

v_gene: TRBV19
j_gene: TRBJ2-3
CDR3aa: CASSVQGTDTQYF

v_gene: TRBV2
j_gene: TRBJ1-6
CDR3aa: CASFLTGTGNSPLHF

v_gene: TRBV7-2
j_gene: TRBJ1-5
CDR3aa: CASSLTGYNQPQHF

v_gene: TRBV10-3
j_gene: TRBJ2-7
CDR3aa: CAISDRSFYEQYF

v_gene: TRBV5-1
j_gene: TRBJ1-2
CDR3aa: CASGDSLDYGYTF

v_gene: TRBV6-4
j_gene: TRBJ1-1
CDR3aa: CASSPDQGDTEAFF

v_gene: TRBV7-2
j_gene: TRBJ2-7
CDR3aa: CASSPTSYEQYF

v_gene: TRBV9
j_gene: TRBJ1-1
CDR3aa: CASSVAVGGTEAFF

v_gene: TRBV5-1
j_gene: TRBJ2-6
CDR3aa: CASSLAGGPGANVLTF